These 27 T cell receptor beta chains share one sample of origin, sequenced in a study of blood T cell repertoires in COVID-19. Assay: immunoSEQ multiplex PCR; the TCRdb copy retains only in-frame clones and omits some. The sample includes about 500,000 clones, about 88% of them seen just once. The sequenced sample was peripheral blood. The receptors here all came from a woman between 45 and 60 years old with COVID-19, enrolled during active disease.

This rearrangement joins TRBV7-9 to TRBJ1-1, with D maybe TRBD1 (5 bases). The CDR3 spans 16 residues. V dropped 7 bases and J dropped 3 bases, with 21 bases sitting between them. Germline V gives CDR1 SEHNR, CDR2 FQNEAQ (reference sequence). The CDR3 sequence is CASTPDGGGEDTEAFF. The CDR3 nucleotides are TGTGCCAGCACCCCAGACGGGGGAGGGGAGGACACTGAAGCTTTCTTT. The full variable domain, in which reference TRBV7-9 and TRBJ1-1 provide the parts outside the CDR3, is DTGVSQNPRHKITKRGQNVTFRCDPISEHNRLYWYRQTLGQGPEFLTYFQNEAQLEKSRLLSDRFSAERPKGSFSTLEIQRTEQGDSAMYLCASTPDGGGEDTEAFFGQGTRLTVV.

The chain combines TRBV6-1 with TRBJ1-6; no firm D call. Trimming stripped 1 base from V and 7 bases from J, with 11 bases between. The CDR3 sequence is 15 residues long. Looked up from germline, CDR1 is MNHNS and CDR2 is SASEGT. CDR3 nucleotide sequence: TGTGCCAGCAGTGAAGAAAAGCCCCCGAATTCACCCCTCCACTTT. Its protein is CASSEEKPPNSPLHF.

The gene calls are TRBV11-2 and TRBJ2-7; D is perhaps TRBD1 (6 bases). The length of the CDR3 is 12 residues. V was pared by 0 bases and J by 11 bases, with 11 bases between. The V gene's germline CDR1 is SGHAT and CDR2 FQNNGV. CDR3: CASSLDRGGEYF. CDR3 in DNA: TGTGCCAGCAGCTTAGATCGAGGGGGAGAGTACTTC.

The J gene is TRBJ2-7, the V gene TRBV5-1; D gene ambiguous. Trimming took off 0 bases at V and 0 bases at J, with 10 bases between the two ends. Germline V CDR1 and CDR2: SGHRS, YFSETQ. This CDR3 is 15 amino acids long. Here the CDR3 DNA reads TGCGCCAGCAGCTTGGACCTGATGAGCTCCTACGAGCAGTACTTC. It translates to CASSLDLMSSYEQYF.

This chain connects TRBV5-1 to TRBJ2-5; TRBD2 matches 7 bases. The ends lost 4 bases at V and 2 bases at J; junction bases unmatched: 8. This CDR3 is built from 15 residues. Germline CDR1 and CDR2: SGHRS and YFSETQ. CDR3 residues: CASSAGEPPQETQYF. As DNA, the CDR3 is TGCGCCAGCAGCGCGGGGGAGCCACCTCAAGAGACCCAGTACTTC.

This clone was counted between two and nine times. The chain is built from TRBV12-3 or TRBV12-4 and TRBJ2-7; tentative D call: TRBD2 (5 bases). V was pared by 0 bases and J by 4 bases, with 7 bases between. This CDR3 comprises 13 residues. The CDR3 DNA reads TGTGCCAGCAGTTTAGCGTCGGGGTACGAGCAGTACTTC. It yields the protein CASSLASGYEQYF.

The genes are TRBV5-6 and TRBJ2-7; 9 bases are shared with TRBD1. Unmatched junction bases numbered 6, after V lost 4 bases and J lost 4 bases. CDR3 size: 14 residues. Germline CDR1 is SGHDT and CDR2 is YYEEEE. CDR3 in amino acids: CASSAGQGKYEQYF. The CDR3 DNA is TGTGCCAGCAGCGCGGGACAGGGAAAGTACGAGCAGTACTTC. The complete variable domain, with remaining parts taken from reference TRBV5-6 and TRBJ2-7, reads DAGVTQSPTHLIKTRGQQVTLRCSPKSGHDTVSWYQQALGQGPQFIFQYYEEEERQRGNFPDRFSGHQFPNYSSELNVNALLLGDSALYLCASSAGQGKYEQYFGPGTRLTVT.

The chain couples TRBV4-1 to TRBJ2-1; a possible D gene is TRBD2 (7 bases). CDR1 MGHRA and CDR2 YSYEKL come from the germline V gene. V was trimmed by 4 bases and J by 6 bases, leaving 19 bases between them. This CDR3 contains 16 residues. CDR3 sequence (DNA): TGCGCCAGCAGCCCGATAACAGGGAGGGGTCGCAATGAGCAGTTCTTC. Amino acid sequence: CASSPITGRGRNEQFF.

The J gene is TRBJ2-1, the V gene TRBV30, with 9 bases matching TRBD1. V lost 1 base and J lost 0; bases outside the gene matches: 4. This CDR3 has 16 amino acids. CDR1 is GTSNPN and CDR2 is SVGIG in the germline V gene (reference sequence). The CDR3 region has the DNA TGTGCCTGGAGTGGGGACAGGGACCGCTCCTACAATGAGCAGTTCTTC. The encoded protein is CAWSGDRDRSYNEQFF.

V is TRBV30 and J is TRBJ1-2; no reliable D call. V lost 0 bases and J lost 4, with 6 bases in between. The CDR3 extends over 12 amino acids. CDR1 and CDR2 from the germline V gene are GTSNPN and SVGIG (reference sequence). The CDR3 bases are TGTGCCTGGAGTGTAGAGGGCTATGGCTACACCTTC. This sequence encodes CAWSVEGYGYTF.

In this sample, this clone turned up once. The V gene is TRBV14, the J gene TRBJ1-1; weak D call: TRBD1 (6 bases). The V end lost 2 bases, the J end lost 2 bases, and 12 bases lay between the germline ends. The length of the CDR3 is 15 residues. Germline V gives CDR1 SGHDN, CDR2 FVKESK. CDR3 amino acids: CASSQLGGLNTEAFF. The CDR3 DNA follows: TGTGCCAGCAGCCAACTGGGGGGGCTCAACACTGAAGCTTTCTTT. The full variable domain, its missing parts supplied by reference TRBV14 and TRBJ1-1, is EAGVTQFPSHSVIEKGQTVTLRCDPISGHDNLYWYRRVMGKEIKFLLHFVKESKQDESGMPNNRFLAERTGGTYSTLKVQPAELEDSGVYFCASSQLGGLNTEAFFGQGTRLTVV.

Only one count was recorded for this clone. The chain recombines TRBV28 with TRBJ2-5, with 11 bases lining up with TRBD2. The J segment lost 5 bases and the V segment lost 3 bases, leaving 5 bases of the junction unmatched. The CDR3 consists of 15 residues. Germline lookup yields CDR1 MDHEN and CDR2 SYDVKM. CDR3 bases: TGTGCCAGCAGTTTTCCGACTAGCGGGGAGGAGACCCAGTACTTC. Translation: CASSFPTSGEETQYF.

This rearrangement joins TRBV7-9 to TRBJ2-5, with D perhaps matching TRBD2 (6 bases). CDR3 length equals 17 residues. Germline V gene data show CDR1 as SEHNR and CDR2 as FQNEAQ (reference sequence). Trimming took 5 bases from V and 4 from J, leaving 23 bases between them. The CDR3 DNA is TGTGCCAGCAGCGCTAACCTTGGAGGGGCGGGTAGAGAGACCCAGTACTTC. It yields the protein CASSANLGGAGRETQYF.

The chain uses TRBV10-1 and TRBJ1-1, with D possibly being TRBD1 (5 bases). Germline V gives CDR1 WNHNN, CDR2 SYGVQD (reference sequence). This CDR3 contains 13 residues. V lost 3 bases and J lost 3, with 8 bases in between. Written as DNA, the CDR3 is TGCGCCAGCAGTGAATGGGGGGACACTGAAGCTTTCTTT. Protein: CASSEWGDTEAFF.

The chain joins TRBV12-3 or TRBV12-4 to TRBJ2-7; the D is unclear. This CDR3 has 12 residues. Trimming pared 1 base from V and 3 bases from J, leaving 4 bases between. The CDR3 reads CASSLDIYEQYF. CDR3 sequence (DNA): TGTGCCAGCAGTTTAGACATCTACGAGCAGTACTTC.

V gene TRBV2 combines with J gene TRBJ1-1, with no clear D. Trimming cost V 7 bases and J 3 bases, with 15 bases left between them. The germline CDR1 and CDR2 sequences are SNHLY and FYNNEI. This CDR3 region has 14 residues. The CDR3 bases are TGTGCCAGCATCTATCGGGAGTTCCACACTGAAGCTTTCTTT. This translates into CASIYREFHTEAFF.

V and J are TRBV4-2 and TRBJ1-5, with D possibly being TRBD1 (6 bases). Looked up from germline, CDR1 is LGHNA and CDR2 is YNFKEQ. The CDR3 length is 16 residues. The germline V and J ends were trimmed by 1 base and 4 bases, with 14 bases remaining between them. DNA for the CDR3: TGTGCCAGCAGCCAAGTCGGCAGGGGAATTAATCAGCCCCAGCATTTT. It codes for CASSQVGRGINQPQHF.

This clone appeared once. DNA for the CDR3: TGTGCCAGCAGCCCCCGGGGGGCGAGGGGCACAGATACGCAGTATTTT. Translating gives CASSPRGARGTDTQYF. The J gene is TRBJ2-3, the V gene TRBV7-9, with D possibly TRBD2 on 7 matching bases. V lost 5 bases and J 1 base, leaving 16 bases between the germline ends. Germline V gene sequence: CDR1 SEHNR, CDR2 FQNEAQ (reference sequence). The CDR3 consists of 16 residues.

This chain uses TRBV28 with TRBJ1-1, with a possible D match to TRBD1 (6 bases). This CDR3 has 13 residues. In germline, CDR1 is MDHEN, CDR2 SYDVKM. Trimming took 8 bases from V and 0 from J, leaving 10 bases between them. In DNA, the CDR3 is TGTGCCAGCCATCGGGACATGAACACTGAAGCTTTCTTT. It specifies CASHRDMNTEAFF. Full variable domain (missing parts from reference TRBV28 and TRBJ1-1): DVKVTQSSRYLVKRTGEKVFLECVQDMDHENMFWYRQDPGLGLRLIYFSYDVKMKEKGDIPEGYSVSREKKERFSLILESASTNQTSMYLCASHRDMNTEAFFGQGTRLTVV.

This clone came up once. The chain carries TRBV27 and TRBJ2-1; a weak D match, TRBD1 (6 bases). Between the trimmed V and J ends, which lost 0 bases and 7 bases, there was a span of 16 bases. The CDR3 loop spans 16 amino acids. Germline CDR1 and CDR2: MNHEY and SMNVEV (reference sequence). CDR3 in amino acids: CASSLSGTPGPNEQFF. The CDR3 DNA sequence: TGTGCCAGCAGTTTATCGGGGACACCGGGCCCTAATGAGCAGTTCTTC.

The chain joins TRBV30 to TRBJ2-6; a possible D gene is TRBD1 (6 bases). The V gene's germline CDR1 is GTSNPN and CDR2 SVGIG (reference sequence). CDR3 length: 15 residues. V was pared by 3 bases and J by 2 bases, with 11 bases between. In DNA form, the CDR3 reads TGTGCCTGGAGAGACACAGGGCCTGGGGCCAACGTCCTGACTTTC. It yields the protein CAWRDTGPGANVLTF.

The chain links TRBV6-5 to TRBJ2-1; 7 bases match TRBD1. V dropped 10 bases and J dropped 7; count of bases not matched to a gene: 13. The CDR3 loop spans 14 amino acids. The germline V gene has CDR1 MNHEY and CDR2 SVGAGI. DNA for the CDR3: TGTGCCACCAACCCCCTGGGACAGTCGAATGAGCAGTTCTTC. This encodes CATNPLGQSNEQFF.

This clone has just one count. The chain has TRBV24-1 and TRBJ2-3; D is possibly TRBD1 (6 bases). The CDR3 covers 19 residues. V was cut by 1 base and J by 7 bases, with 26 bases left in between. Germline assignment: CDR1 KGHDR and CDR2 SFDVKD. CDR3 in DNA: TGTGCCACCAGTGATTTAAAAAACGGAACAGGGAAGAACGTTAATACGCAGTATTTT. As protein: CATSDLKNGTGKNVNTQYF.

The CDR3 is CASSYSPGTLDGYTF. CDR3 DNA: TGTGCCAGCAGTTACTCGCCAGGGACACTAGATGGCTACACCTTC. The rearrangement uses TRBV6-5 and TRBJ1-2; the D gene is possibly TRBD1 (6 bases). Germline CDR1 is MNHEY and CDR2 is SVGAGI. The CDR3 runs to 15 residues. V was clipped by 0 bases and J by 6 bases, with 14 bases between them.

V usage is TRBV5-4 and J usage is TRBJ2-5; 8 nucleotides line up with TRBD1. Germline V CDR1 and CDR2: SGHNT, YYREEE (reference sequence). V lost 7 bases and J lost 5; bases outside the gene matches: 13. The length of the CDR3 is 15 residues. The CDR3 is CASSRAGGLGETQYF. The CDR3 DNA follows: TGTGCCAGCTCGAGGGCAGGGGGCCTCGGGGAGACCCAGTACTTC.

A single count supports this clone. The V gene is TRBV9, the J gene TRBJ2-2; D might be TRBD1 (6 bases). The CDR3 runs 15 residues. Between the trimmed V and J ends, which lost 4 bases and 1 base, there was a span of 11 bases. Per the germline V gene, CDR1 is SGDLS and CDR2 is YYNGEE. Written as DNA, the CDR3 is TGTGCCAGCAGCCCTTGGGGGCTGAACACCGGGGAGCTGTTTTTT. Protein sequence: CASSPWGLNTGELFF.

The rearrangement links TRBV3-1 (or the pseudogene TRBV3-2) to TRBJ2-3, with TRBD2 matching 11 bases. The CDR3 is made up of 16 amino acids. Trimming removed 3 bases from V and 6 bases from J; junction bases left unmatched: 8. Germline V gene sequence: CDR1 LGHDT, CDR2 YNNKEL (reference sequence). CDR3 bases: TGTGCCAGCAGCCAGAGTCTAGCGGGGGGTTTTGATACGCAGTATTTT. This codes for CASSQSLAGGFDTQYF.